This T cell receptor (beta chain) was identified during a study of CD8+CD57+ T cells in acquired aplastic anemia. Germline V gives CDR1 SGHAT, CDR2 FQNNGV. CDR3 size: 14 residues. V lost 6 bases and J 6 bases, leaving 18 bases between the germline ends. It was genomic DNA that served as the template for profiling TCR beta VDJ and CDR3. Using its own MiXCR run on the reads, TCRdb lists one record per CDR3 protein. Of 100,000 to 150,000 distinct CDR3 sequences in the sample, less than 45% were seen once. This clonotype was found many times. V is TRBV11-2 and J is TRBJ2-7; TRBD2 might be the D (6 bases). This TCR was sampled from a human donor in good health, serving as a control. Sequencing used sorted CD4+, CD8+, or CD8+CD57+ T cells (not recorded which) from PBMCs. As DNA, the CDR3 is TGTGCCAGCAGATCGGTCCAGGGTAGCGGCGAGCAGTACTTC. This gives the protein CASRSVQGSGEQYF.